The entry below describes one TCR beta chain. The antigen remains unidentified. The data stem from a study of T cell responses to AZD1222 COVID-19 vaccine. CDR1 is MNHEY and CDR2 is SVGEGT in the germline V gene. V shed 6 bases and J shed 0 bases, with 14 bases lying between them. The length of the CDR3 is 15 residues. Libraries were prepared by immunoSEQ multiplex PCR; TCRdb keeps only in-frame clonotypes and omits some of them. The table has 50,000 to 70,000 clones, 85% seen once. Study-level findings and limits: Repertoire collection took place solely once the T cell response had peaked.

This receptor was taken from an adult in good health. This specimen was peripheral blood, taken on day 0 of MenACWY control vaccination. The chain combines TRBV6-2 or TRBV6-3 with TRBJ1-2; possibly TRBD1 for D (5 bases). Written as DNA, the CDR3 is TGTGCCAGCAGCCTACATCCACAGGCTAACTATGGCTACACCTTC. Its protein product is CASSLHPQANYGYTF.